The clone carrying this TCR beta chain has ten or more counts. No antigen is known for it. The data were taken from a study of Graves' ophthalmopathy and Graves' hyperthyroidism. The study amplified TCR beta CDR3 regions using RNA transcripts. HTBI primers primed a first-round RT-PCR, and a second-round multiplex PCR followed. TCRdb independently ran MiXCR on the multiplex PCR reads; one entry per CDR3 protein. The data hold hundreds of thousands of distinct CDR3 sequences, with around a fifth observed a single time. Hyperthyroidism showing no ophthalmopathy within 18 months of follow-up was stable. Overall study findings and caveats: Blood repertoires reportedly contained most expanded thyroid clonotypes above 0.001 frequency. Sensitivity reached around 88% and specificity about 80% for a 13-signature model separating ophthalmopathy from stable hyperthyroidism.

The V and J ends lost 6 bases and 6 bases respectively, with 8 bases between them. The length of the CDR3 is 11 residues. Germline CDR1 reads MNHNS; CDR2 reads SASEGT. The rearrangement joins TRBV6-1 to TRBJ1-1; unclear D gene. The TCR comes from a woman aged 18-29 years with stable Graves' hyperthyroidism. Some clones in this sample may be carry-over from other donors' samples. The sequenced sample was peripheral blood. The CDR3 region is CASSRGSEAFF. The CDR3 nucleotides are TGTGCCAGCAGCAGAGGGTCTGAAGCTTTCTTT.